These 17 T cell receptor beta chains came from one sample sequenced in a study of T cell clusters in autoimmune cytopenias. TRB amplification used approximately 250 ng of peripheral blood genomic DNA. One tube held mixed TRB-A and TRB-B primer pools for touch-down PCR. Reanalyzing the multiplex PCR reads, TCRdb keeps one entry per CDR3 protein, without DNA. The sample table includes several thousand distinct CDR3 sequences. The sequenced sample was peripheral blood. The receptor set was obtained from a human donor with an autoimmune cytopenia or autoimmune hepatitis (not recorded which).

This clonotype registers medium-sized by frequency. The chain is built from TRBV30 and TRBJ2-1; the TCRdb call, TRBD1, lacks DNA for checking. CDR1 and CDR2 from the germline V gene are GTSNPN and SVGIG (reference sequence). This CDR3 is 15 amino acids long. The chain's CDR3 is CAWSSRTATYNEQFF.

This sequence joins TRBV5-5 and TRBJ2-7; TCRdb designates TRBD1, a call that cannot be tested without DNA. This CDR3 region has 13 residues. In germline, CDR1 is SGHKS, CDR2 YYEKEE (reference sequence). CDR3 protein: CASSLLGAYEQYF.

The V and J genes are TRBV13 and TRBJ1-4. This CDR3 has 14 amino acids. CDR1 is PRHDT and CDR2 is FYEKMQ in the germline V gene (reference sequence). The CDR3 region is CASSRGRASEKLFF.

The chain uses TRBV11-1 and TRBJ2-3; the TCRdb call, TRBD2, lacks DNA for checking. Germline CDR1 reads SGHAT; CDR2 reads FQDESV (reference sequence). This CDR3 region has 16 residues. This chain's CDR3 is CASSLSLAGGPDTQYF.

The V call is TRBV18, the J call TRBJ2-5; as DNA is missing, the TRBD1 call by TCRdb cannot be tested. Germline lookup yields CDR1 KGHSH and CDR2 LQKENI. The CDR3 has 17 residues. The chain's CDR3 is CASSPPTGHFTEETQYF.

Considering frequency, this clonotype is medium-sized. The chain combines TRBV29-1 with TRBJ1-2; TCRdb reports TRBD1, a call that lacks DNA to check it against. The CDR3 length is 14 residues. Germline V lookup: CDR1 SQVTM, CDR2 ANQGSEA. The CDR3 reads CSAGPHDSSGGYTF.

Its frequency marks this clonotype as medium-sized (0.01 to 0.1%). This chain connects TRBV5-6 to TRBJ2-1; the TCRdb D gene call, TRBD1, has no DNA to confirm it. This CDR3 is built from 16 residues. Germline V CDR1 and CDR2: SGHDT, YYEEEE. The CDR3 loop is CASSLAGTVSYNEQFF. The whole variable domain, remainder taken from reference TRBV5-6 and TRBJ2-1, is DAGVTQSPTHLIKTRGQQVTLRCSPKSGHDTVSWYQQALGQGPQFIFQYYEEEERQRGNFPDRFSGHQFPNYSSELNVNALLLGDSALYLCASSLAGTVSYNEQFFGPGTRLTVL.

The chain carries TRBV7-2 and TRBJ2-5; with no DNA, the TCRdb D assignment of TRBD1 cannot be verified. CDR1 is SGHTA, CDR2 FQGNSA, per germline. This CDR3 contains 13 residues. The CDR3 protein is CASGGAPQETQYF.

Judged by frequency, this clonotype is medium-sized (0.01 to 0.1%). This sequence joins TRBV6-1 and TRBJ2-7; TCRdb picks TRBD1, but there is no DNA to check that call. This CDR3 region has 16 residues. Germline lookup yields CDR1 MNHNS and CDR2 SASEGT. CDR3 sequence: CASSGHPGQGSYEQYF.

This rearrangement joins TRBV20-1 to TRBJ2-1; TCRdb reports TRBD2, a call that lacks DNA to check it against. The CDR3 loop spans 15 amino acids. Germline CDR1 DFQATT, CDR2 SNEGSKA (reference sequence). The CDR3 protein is CSARGHGGGYNEQFF.

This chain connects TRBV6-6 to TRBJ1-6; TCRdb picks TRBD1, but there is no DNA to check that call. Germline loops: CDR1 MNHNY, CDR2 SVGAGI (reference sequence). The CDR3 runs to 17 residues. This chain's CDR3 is CASSTTGGASYNSPLHF.

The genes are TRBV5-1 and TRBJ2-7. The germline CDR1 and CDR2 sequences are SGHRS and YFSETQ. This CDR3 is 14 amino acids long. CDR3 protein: CASSLDSTSYEQYF.

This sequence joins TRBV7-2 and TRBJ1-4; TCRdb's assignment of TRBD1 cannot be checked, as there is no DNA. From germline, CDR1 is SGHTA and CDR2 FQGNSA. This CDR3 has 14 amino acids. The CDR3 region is CASRTGTGEEKLFF.

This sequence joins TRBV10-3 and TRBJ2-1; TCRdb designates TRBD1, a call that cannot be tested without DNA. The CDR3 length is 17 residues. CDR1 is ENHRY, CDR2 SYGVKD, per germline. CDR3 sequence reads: CAISESSGRGRYNEQFF.

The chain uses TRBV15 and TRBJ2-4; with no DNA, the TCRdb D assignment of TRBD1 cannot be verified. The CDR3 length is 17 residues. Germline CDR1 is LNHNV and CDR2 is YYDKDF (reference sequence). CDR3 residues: CATSRAGLGTAKNIQYF.

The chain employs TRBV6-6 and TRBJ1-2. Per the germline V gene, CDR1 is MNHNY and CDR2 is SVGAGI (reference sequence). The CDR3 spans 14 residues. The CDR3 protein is CASSSPVSNYGYTF.

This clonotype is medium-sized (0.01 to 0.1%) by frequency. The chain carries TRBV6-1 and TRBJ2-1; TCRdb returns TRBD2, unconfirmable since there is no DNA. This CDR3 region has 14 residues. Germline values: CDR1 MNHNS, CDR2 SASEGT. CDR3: CASSETSVSNEQFF.